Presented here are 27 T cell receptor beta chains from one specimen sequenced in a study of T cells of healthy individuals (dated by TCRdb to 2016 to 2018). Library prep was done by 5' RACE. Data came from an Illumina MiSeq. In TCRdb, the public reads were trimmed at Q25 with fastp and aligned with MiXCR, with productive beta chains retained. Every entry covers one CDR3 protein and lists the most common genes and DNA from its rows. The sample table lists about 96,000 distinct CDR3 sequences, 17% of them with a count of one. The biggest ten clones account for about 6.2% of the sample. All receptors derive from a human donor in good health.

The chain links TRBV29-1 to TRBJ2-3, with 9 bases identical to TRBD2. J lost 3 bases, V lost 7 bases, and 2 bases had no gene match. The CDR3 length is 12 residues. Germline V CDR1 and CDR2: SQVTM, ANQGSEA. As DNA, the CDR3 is TGCAGCGCTAGCGGGGAAACAGATACGCAGTATTTT. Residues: CSASGETDTQYF.

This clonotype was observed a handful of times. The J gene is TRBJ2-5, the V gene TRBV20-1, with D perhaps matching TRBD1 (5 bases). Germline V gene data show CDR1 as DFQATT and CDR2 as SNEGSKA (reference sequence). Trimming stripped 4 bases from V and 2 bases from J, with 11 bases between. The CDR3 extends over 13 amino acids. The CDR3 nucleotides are TGCAGTGCTAAGGGGCAGACACAAGAGACCCAGTACTTC. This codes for CSAKGQTQETQYF.

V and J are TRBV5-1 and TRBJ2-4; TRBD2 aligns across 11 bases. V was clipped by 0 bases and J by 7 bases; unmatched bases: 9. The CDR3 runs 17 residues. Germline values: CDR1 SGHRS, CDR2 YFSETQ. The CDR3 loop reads CASSLDGTSGGSNIQYF. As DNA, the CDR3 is TGCGCCAGCAGCTTGGATGGAACTAGCGGGGGATCGAACATTCAGTACTTC. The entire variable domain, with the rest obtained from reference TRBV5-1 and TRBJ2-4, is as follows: KAGVTQTPRYLIKTRGQQVTLSCSPISGHRSVSWYQQTPGQGLQFLFEYFSETQRNKGNFPGRFSGRQFSNSRSEMNVSTLELGDSALYLCASSLDGTSGGSNIQYFGAGTRLSVL.

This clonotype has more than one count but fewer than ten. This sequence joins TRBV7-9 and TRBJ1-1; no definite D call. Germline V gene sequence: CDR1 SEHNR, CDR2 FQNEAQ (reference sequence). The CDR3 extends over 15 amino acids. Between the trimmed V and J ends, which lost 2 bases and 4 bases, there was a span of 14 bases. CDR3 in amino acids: CASSLFLHKPTEAFF. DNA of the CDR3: TGTGCCAGCAGCTTATTTCTCCACAAACCCACTGAAGCTTTCTTT.

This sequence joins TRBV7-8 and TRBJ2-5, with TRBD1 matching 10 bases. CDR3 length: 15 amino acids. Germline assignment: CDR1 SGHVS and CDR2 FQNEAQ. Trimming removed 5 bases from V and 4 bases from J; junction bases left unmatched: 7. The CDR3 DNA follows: TGTGCCAGCAGCCCCGGACAGGGGGAAGGAGAGACCCAGTACTTC. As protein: CASSPGQGEGETQYF.

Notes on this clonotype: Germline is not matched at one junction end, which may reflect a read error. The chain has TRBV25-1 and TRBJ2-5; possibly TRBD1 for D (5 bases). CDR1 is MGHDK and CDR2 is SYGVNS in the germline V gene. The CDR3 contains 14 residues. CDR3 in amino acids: CVSREDTGVGSQYF. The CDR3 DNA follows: TGTGTCAGCAGAGAGGACACTGGTGTAGGGTCCCAGTACTTC.

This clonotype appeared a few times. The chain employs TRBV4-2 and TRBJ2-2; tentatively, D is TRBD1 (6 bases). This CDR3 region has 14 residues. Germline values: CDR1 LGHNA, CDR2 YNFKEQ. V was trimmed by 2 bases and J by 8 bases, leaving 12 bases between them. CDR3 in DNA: TGTGCCAGCAGCCAAACCCCAGGGGTAGGGGAGCTGTTTTTT. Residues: CASSQTPGVGELFF.

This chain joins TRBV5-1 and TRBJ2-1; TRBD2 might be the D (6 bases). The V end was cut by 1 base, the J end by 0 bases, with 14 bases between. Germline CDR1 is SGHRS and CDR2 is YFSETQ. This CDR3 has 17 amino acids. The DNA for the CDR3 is TGCGCCAGCAGCTTGTATGGAGCGGGCAGCTCCTACAATGAGCAGTTCTTC. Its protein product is CASSLYGAGSSYNEQFF.

The CDR3 sequence: CASSTDRGRGEPQHF. CDR3 coding DNA: TGTGCCAGCAGCACGGACAGGGGCCGGGGCGAACCCCAGCATTTT. V usage is TRBV7-9 and J usage is TRBJ1-5; 9 bases match TRBD1. CDR3 size: 15 residues. Germline trimming cut 5 bases from V and 10 bases from J; bases unmatched to any gene: 12. Germline V gene sequence: CDR1 SEHNR, CDR2 FQNEAQ (reference sequence).

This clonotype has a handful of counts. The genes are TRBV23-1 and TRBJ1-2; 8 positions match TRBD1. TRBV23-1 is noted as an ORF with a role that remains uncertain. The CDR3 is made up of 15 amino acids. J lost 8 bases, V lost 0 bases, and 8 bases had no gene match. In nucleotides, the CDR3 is TGCGCCAGCAGTCAATCACCACAGGGGGACGGAGGCTACACCTTC. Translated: CASSQSPQGDGGYTF.

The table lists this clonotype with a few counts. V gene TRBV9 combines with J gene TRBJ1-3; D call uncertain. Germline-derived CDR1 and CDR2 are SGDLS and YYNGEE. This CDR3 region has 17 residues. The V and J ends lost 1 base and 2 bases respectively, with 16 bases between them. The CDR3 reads CASSVFDIRTTGNTIYF. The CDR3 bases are TGTGCCAGCAGCGTATTTGATATCAGGACGACTGGAAACACCATATATTTT.

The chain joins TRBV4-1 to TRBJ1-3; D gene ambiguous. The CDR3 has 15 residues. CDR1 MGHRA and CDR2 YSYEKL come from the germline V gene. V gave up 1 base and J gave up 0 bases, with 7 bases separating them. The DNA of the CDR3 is TGCGCCAGCAGCCAAGTCCCGAGCTCTGGAAACACCATATATTTT. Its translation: CASSQVPSSGNTIYF.

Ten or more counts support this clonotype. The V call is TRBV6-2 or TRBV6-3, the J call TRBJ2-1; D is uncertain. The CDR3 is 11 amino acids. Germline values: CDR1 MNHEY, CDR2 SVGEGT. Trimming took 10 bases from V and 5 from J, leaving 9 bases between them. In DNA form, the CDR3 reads TGTGCCACGCATTCCAACAATGAGCAGTTCTTC. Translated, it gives CATHSNNEQFF.

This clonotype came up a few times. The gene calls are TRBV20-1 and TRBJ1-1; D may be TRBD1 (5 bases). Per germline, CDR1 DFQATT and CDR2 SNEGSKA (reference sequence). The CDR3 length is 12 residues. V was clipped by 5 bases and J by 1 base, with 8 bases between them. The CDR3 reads CSAGGANTEAFF. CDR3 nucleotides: TGCAGTGCTGGAGGGGCGAACACTGAAGCTTTCTTT.

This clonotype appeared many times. CDR3 coding DNA: TGCAGCGTTGGTGTCTTTGAGGGCGAAAAACTGTTTTTT. Protein sequence: CSVGVFEGEKLFF. J is TRBJ1-4 and V is TRBV29-1; no firm D call. The CDR3 is 13 residues long. Germline V lookup: CDR1 SQVTM, CDR2 ANQGSEA. Between the trimmed V and J ends, which lost 4 bases and 8 bases, there was a span of 14 bases.

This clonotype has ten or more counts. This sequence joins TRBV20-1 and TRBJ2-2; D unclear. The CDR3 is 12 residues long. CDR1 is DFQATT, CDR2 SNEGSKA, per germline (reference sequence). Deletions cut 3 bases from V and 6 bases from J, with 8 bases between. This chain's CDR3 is CSASVHPGELFF. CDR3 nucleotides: TGCAGTGCTAGTGTCCACCCCGGGGAGCTGTTTTTT.

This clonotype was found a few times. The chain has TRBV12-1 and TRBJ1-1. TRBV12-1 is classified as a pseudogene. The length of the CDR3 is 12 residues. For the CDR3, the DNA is TGTGCCAGCAGCTTTGAAGTGCGAGAAGCTTTCTTT. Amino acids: CASSFEVREAFF.

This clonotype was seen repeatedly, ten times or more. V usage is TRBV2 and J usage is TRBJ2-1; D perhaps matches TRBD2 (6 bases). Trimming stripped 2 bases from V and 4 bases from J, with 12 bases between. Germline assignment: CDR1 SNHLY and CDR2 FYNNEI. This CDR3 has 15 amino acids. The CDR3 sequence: CASSEWGDLYNEQFF. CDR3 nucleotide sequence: TGTGCCAGCAGTGAATGGGGGGACCTTTACAATGAGCAGTTCTTC.

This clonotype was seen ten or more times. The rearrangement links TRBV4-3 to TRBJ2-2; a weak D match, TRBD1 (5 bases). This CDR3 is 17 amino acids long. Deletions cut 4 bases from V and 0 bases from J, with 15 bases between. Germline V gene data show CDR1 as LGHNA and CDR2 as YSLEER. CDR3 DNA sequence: TGCGCCAGCAGCCTAAGCCATCAGGGCTCGAACACCGGGGAGCTGTTTTTT. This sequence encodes CASSLSHQGSNTGELFF.

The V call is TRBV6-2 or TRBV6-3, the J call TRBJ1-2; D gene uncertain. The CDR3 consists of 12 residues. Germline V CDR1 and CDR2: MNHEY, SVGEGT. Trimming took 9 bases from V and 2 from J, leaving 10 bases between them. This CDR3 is CASSDGNYGYTF. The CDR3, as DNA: TGTGCCAGTTCCGACGGCAACTATGGCTACACCTTC.

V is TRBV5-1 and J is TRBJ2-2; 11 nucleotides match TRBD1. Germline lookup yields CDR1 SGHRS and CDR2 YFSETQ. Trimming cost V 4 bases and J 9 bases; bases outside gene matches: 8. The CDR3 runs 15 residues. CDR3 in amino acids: CASSPGQGAIRELFF. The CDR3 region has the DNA TGCGCCAGCAGCCCCGGACAGGGGGCGATCCGGGAGCTGTTTTTT.

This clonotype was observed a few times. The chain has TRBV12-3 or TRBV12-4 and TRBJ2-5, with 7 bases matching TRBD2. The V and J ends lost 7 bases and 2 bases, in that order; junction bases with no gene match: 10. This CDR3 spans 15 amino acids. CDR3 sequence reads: CASTLGGAGQETQYF. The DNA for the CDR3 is TGTGCCAGCACCTTGGGAGGGGCTGGGCAAGAGACCCAGTACTTC.

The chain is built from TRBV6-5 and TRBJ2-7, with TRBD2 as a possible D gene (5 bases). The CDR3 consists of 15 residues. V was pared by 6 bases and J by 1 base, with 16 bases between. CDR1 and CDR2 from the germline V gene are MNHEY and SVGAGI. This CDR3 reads CASSLRTPISYEQYF. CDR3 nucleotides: TGTGCCAGCAGCCTCCGGACTCCCATATCCTACGAGCAGTACTTC.

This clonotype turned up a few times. The CDR3 sequence is CSAPPGGGPNEQFF. CDR3 nucleotide sequence: TGCAGTGCCCCTCCCGGGGGGGGGCCAAATGAGCAGTTCTTC. J is TRBJ2-1 and V is TRBV20-1; TRBD2 aligns across 8 bases. Germline V gives CDR1 DFQATT, CDR2 SNEGSKA (reference sequence). Unmatched junction bases numbered 11, after V lost 6 bases and J lost 7 bases. The CDR3 spans 14 residues.

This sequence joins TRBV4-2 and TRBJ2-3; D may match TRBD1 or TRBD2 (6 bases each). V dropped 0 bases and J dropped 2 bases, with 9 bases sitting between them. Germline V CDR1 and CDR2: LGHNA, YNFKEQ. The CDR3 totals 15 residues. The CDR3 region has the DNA TGTGCCAGCAGCCAAGAGGGGGGCCCCACAGATACGCAGTATTTT. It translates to CASSQEGGPTDTQYF.

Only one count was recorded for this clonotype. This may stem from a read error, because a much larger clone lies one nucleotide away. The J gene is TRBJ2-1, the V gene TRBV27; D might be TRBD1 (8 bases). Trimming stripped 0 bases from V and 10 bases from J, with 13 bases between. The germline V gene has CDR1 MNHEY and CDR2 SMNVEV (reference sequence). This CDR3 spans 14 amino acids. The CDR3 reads CASSLSTGDYEQFF. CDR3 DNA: TGTGCCAGCAGTTTATCGACAGGGGACTACGAGCAGTTCTTC.

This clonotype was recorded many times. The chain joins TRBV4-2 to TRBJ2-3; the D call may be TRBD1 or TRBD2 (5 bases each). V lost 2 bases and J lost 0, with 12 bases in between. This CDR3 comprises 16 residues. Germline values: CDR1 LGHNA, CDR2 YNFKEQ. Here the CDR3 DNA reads TGTGCCAGCAGCCAAACGGGACGGGGAAGCACAGATACGCAGTATTTT. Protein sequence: CASSQTGRGSTDTQYF.